This TCR beta chain was sequenced in a study of blood T cells in healthy people across ages. The study, taken as a whole, reports: Unsorted PBMC input precluded a conclusive naive versus antigen-experienced comparison. The authors considered diversity estimates from one million T cells to be underestimates.

As concerns this clonotype: What it binds is not known.

Primed by a sample-barcoded 5' primer and a J-beta primer mix, a second PCR proceeded for 7 to 11 cycles. TCRdb recomputed calls from the 5' RACE reads with MiXCR, one row per CDR3 protein. Of more than 900,000 distinct CDR3 sequences in the sample, 25% were seen once. Healthy Caucasian individuals from Russia aged roughly 6 to 90 served as donors. There are 15 residues in the CDR3. The V gene's germline CDR1 is MDHEN and CDR2 SYDVKM. V was shortened by 8 bases and J by 9 bases, with 23 bases between the two germline ends. The data also belong to a second study, concerning T cells of mothers and their children. As that report states: When the second PCR was run, its M1S primer added sample barcodes and 2-4 random nucleotides.

The clonotype was recovered from a girl aged 2-10 years in good health. The chain has TRBV28 and TRBJ2-1; maybe TRBD2 (7 bases). The material sequenced was blood. The CDR3: CASEGGGGLYFEQFF. The CDR3 nucleotides are TGTGCCAGCGAAGGGGGGGGCGGTTTGTATTTTGAGCAGTTCTTC. The whole variable domain, filled in from reference TRBV28 and TRBJ2-1, reads DVKVTQSSRYLVKRTGEKVFLECVQDMDHENMFWYRQDPGLGLRLIYFSYDVKMKEKGDIPEGYSVSREKKERFSLILESASTNQTSMYLCASEGGGGLYFEQFFGPGTRLTVL.